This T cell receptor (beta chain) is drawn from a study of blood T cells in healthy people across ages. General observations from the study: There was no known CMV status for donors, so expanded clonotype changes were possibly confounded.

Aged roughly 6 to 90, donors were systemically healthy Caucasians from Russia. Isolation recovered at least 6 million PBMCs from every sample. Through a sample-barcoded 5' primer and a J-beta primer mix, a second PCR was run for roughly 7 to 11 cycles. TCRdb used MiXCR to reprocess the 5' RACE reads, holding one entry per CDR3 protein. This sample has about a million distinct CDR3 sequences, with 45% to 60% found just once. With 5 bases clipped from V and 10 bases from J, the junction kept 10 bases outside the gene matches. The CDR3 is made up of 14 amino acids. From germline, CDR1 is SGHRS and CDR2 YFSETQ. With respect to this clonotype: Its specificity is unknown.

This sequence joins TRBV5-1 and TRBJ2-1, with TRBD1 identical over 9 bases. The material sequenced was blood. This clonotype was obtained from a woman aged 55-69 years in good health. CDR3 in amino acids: CASRPGQGLGEQFF. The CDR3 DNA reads TGCGCCAGCAGACCGGGACAGGGACTTGGGGAGCAGTTCTTC.